This T cell receptor (beta chain) was sequenced in a study of identifying expanded T cells in peripheral blood. Study results and caveats: Variance in clone template counts between approximately 2-week samples significantly increased with total template count across all healthy donors.

Method: immunoSEQ multiplex PCR; TCRdb's copy keeps in-frame clones and lacks some. The table lists around 70,000 clones, under 90% of them singletons. During the collection period, no donor immune events like infections were recorded. This clone was counted a single time. Antigen specificity is unknown. Germline-derived CDR1 and CDR2 are LNHDA and SQIVND (reference sequence). CDR3 length: 16 residues. Trimming stripped 4 bases from V and 4 bases from J, with 17 bases between. What was sequenced was blood. This sequence originates from a person aged 18 to 75 in good health. This chain uses TRBV19 with TRBJ2-1; D tentatively reads TRBD1 or TRBD2 (5 bases each). Here the CDR3 DNA reads TGTGCCAGTAGTAGGGGCTTGGGGCGAGGGTACAATGAGCAGTTCTTC. Residues: CASSRGLGRGYNEQFF.